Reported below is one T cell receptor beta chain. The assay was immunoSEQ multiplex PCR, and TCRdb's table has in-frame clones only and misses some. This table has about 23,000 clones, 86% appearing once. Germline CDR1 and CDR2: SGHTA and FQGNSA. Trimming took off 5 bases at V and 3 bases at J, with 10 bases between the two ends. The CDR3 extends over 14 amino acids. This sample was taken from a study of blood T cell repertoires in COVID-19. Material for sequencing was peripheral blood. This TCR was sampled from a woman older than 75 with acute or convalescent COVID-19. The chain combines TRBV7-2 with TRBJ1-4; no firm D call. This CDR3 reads CASSQQISNEKLFF. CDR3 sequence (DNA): TGTGCCAGCAGCCAACAGATCTCTAATGAAAAACTGTTTTTT.